This paragraph covers one T cell receptor beta chain sequence. Antigen unknown. This specimen belongs to a study of cytomegalovirus exposure and HLA in healthy donors. General study findings and limits: Through in vitro validation, a few CMV-associated chains were shown to be specific for CMV antigens. The study labeled more than 150 TCR beta chains cytomegalovirus-associated. Among the sequence variants, a highly shared cluster was likely an artifact of sequencing.

PCR amplification relied on 60 Vbeta primers (plus 13 Jbeta primers). TCRdb's table, derived via immunoSEQ multiplex PCR, lists solely in-frame clones and lacks some. The data hold over 70,000 clones, with about 67% observed a single time. Healthy bone marrow donors made up the donor group. Germline CDR1 MNHNY, CDR2 SVGAGI (reference sequence). Between the trimmed V and J ends, which lost 2 bases and 2 bases, there was a span of 9 bases. This CDR3 has 14 residues. The sequencing input was PBMCs. The gene calls are TRBV6-6 and TRBJ1-2; possibly TRBD1 for D (6 bases). This TCR derives from a man aged 40-50 years in good health and CMV-seropositive. CDR3 amino acids: CASSYPGQNYGYTF. As DNA, the CDR3 is TGTGCCAGCAGTTACCCCGGACAGAACTATGGCTACACCTTC.